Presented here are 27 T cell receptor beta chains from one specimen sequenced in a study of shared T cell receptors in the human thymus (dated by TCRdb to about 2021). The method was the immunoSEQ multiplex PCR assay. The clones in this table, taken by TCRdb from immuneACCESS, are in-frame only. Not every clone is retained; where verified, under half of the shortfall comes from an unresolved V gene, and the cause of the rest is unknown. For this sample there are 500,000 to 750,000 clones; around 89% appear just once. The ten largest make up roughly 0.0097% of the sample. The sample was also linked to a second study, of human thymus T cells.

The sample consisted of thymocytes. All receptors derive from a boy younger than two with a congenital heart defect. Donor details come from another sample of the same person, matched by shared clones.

This chain's CDR3 is CASSPSVAELTYEQYF. In DNA, the CDR3 is TGTGCCAGCAGCCCCTCAGTGGCGGAACTAACCTACGAGCAGTACTTC. The genes are TRBV7-8 and TRBJ2-7; D call uncertain. Germline V CDR1 and CDR2: SGHVS, FQNEAQ. The CDR3 has 16 amino acids. V lost 5 bases to trimming and J lost 2 bases, with 19 bases between them.

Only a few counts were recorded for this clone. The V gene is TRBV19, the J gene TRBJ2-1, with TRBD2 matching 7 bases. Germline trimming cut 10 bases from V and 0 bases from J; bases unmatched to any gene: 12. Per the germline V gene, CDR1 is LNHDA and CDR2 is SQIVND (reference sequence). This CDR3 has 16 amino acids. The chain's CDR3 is CATRRLAPSSYNEQFF. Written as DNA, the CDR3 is TGTGCCACCCGACGACTAGCACCGAGCTCCTACAATGAGCAGTTCTTC. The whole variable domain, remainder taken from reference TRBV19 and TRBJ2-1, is DGGITQSPKYLFRKEGQNVTLSCEQNLNHDAMYWYRQDPGQGLRLIYYSQIVNDFQKGDIAEGYSVSREKKESFPLTVTSAQKNPTAFYLCATRRLAPSSYNEQFFGPGTRLTVL.

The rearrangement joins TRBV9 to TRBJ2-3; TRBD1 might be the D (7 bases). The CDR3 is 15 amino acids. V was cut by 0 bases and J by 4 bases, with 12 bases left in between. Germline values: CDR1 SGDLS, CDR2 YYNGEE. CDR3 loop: CASSVGRGRSDTQYF. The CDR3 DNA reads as TGTGCCAGCAGCGTAGGGAGGGGGCGCTCAGATACGCAGTATTTT.

The CDR3 region has the DNA TGTGCCAGCAGCTTAGCCCCCTTAAGAGCGGGAGGGGTGCAGTATTTT. Encoded protein: CASSLAPLRAGGVQYF. This sequence joins TRBV7-2 and TRBJ2-3, with TRBD2 matching 10 bases. After removal of 0 bases from V and 11 bases from J, the junction contained 11 bases not matched to a gene. Germline CDR1 SGHTA, CDR2 FQGNSA. The CDR3 totals 16 residues.

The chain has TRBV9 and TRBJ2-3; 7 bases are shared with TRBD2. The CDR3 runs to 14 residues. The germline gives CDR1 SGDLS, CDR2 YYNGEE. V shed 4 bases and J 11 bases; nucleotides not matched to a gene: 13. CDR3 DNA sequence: TGTGCCAGCAGCTCCCATATCCCAGCGGGGAGGCAGTATTTT. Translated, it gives CASSSHIPAGRQYF.

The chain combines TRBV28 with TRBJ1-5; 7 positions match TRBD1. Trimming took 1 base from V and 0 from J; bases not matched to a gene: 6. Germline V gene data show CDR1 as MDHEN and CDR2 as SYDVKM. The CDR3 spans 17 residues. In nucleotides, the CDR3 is TGTGCCAGCAGTTTATTGATCGGACAGGCTAGCAATCAGCCCCAGCATTTT. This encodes CASSLLIGQASNQPQHF.

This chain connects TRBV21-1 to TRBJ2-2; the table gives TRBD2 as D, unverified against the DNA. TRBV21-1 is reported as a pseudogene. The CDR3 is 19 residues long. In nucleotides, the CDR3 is TGTGCCAGCAGCAAAGTCTGGATAGCGGGAGGCCCGATTGGAGGGGAGCTGTTTTTT. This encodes CASSKVWIAGGPIGGELFF.

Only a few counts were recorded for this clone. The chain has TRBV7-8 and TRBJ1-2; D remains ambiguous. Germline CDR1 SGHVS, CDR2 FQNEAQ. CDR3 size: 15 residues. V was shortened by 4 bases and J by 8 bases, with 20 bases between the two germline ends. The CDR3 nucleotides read TGTGCCAGCAGCTCTATCGACGGTGACCGCGGCGGCTACACCTTC. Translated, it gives CASSSIDGDRGGYTF. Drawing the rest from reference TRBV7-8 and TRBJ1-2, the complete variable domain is GAGVSQSPRYKVAKRGQDVALRCDPISGHVSLFWYQQALGQGPEFLTYFQNEAQLDKSGLPSDRFFAERPEGSVSTLKIQRTQQEDSAVYLCASSSIDGDRGGYTFGSGTRLTVV.

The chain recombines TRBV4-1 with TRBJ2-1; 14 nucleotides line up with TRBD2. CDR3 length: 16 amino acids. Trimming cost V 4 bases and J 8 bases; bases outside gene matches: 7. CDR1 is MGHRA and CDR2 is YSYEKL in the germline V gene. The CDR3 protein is CASSPETSGREDEQFF. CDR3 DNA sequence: TGCGCCAGCAGCCCTGAGACTAGCGGGAGGGAGGATGAGCAGTTCTTC.

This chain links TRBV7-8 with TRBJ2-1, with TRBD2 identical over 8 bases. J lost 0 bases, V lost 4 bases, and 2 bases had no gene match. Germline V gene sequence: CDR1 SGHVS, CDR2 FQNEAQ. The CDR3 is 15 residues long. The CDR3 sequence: CASSSGTSSYNEQFF. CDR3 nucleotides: TGTGCCAGCAGCTCGGGGACTAGCTCCTACAATGAGCAGTTCTTC.

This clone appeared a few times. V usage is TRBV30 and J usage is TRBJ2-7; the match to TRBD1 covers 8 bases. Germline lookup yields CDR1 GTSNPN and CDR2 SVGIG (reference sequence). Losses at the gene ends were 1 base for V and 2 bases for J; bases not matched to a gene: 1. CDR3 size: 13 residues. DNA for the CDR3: TGTGCCTGGAGTGAACAGGGGGCCTACGAGCAGTACTTC. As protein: CAWSEQGAYEQYF. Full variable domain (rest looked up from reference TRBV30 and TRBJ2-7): SQTIHQWPATLVQPVGSPLSLECTVEGTSNPNLYWYRQAAGRGLQLLFYSVGIGQISSEVPQNLSASRPQDRQFILSSKKLLLSDSGFYLCAWSEQGAYEQYFGPGTRLTVT.

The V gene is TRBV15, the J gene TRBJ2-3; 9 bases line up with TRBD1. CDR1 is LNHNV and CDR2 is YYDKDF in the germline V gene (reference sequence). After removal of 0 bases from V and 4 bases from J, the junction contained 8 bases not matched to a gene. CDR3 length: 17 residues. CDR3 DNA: TGTGCCACCAGCAGAGATAGGACAGGGGAGTCCTCAGATACGCAGTATTTT. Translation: CATSRDRTGESSDTQYF.

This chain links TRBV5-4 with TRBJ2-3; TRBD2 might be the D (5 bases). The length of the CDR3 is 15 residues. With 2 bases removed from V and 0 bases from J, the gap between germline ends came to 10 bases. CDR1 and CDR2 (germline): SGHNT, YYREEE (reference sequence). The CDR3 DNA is TGTGCCAGCAGCTTCGGGGATCTGAGCACAGATACGCAGTATTTT. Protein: CASSFGDLSTDTQYF.

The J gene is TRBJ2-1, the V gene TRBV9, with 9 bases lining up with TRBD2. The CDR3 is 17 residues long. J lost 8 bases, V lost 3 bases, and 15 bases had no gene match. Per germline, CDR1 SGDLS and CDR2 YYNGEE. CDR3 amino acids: CASSAGVELAGPDEQFF. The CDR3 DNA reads TGTGCCAGCAGCGCCGGCGTAGAGCTAGCGGGACCTGATGAGCAGTTCTTC.

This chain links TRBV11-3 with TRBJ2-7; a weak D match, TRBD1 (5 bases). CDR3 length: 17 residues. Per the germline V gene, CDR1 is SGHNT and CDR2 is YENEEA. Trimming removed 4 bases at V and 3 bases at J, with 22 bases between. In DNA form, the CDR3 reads TGTGCCAGCAGCTCATATACAGGATTATGGGCTTACTACGAGCAGTACTTC. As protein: CASSSYTGLWAYYEQYF.

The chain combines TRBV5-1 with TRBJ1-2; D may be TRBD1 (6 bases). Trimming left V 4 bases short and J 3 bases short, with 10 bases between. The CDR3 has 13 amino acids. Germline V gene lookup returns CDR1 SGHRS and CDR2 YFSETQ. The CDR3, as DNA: TGCGCCAGCAGCACCGGACAGCACTATGGCTACACCTTC. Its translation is CASSTGQHYGYTF.

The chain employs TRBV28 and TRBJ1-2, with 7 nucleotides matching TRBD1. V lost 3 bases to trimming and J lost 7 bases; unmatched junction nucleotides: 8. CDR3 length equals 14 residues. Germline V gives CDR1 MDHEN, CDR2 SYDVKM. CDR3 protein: CASSFRDRPFGYTF. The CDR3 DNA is TGTGCCAGCAGTTTCCGGGACAGACCCTTTGGCTACACCTTC.

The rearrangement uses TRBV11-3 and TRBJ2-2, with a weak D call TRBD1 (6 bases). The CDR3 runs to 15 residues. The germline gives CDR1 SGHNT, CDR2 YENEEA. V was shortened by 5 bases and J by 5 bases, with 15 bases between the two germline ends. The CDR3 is CASSPPDRETGELFF. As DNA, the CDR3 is TGTGCCAGCAGCCCCCCGGACAGAGAAACCGGGGAGCTGTTTTTT.

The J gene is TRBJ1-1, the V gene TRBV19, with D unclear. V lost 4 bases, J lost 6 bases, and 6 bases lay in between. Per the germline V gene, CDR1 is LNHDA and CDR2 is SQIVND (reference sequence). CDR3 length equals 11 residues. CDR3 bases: TGTGCCAGTAGTACGTTCGCTGAAGCTTTCTTT. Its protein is CASSTFAEAFF.

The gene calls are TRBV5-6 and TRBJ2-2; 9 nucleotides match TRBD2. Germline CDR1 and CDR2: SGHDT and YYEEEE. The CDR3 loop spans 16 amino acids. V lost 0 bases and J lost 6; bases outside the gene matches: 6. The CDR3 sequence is CASSLELAGEAGELFF. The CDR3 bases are TGTGCCAGCAGCTTGGAATTAGCGGGAGAGGCCGGGGAGCTGTTTTTT. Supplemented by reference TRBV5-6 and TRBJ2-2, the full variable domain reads DAGVTQSPTHLIKTRGQQVTLRCSPKSGHDTVSWYQQALGQGPQFIFQYYEEEERQRGNFPDRFSGHQFPNYSSELNVNALLLGDSALYLCASSLELAGEAGELFFGEGSRLTVL.

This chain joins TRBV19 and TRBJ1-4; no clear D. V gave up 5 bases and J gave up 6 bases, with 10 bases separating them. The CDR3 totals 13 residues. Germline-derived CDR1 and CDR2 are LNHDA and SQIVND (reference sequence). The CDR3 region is CASSVGRDEKLFF. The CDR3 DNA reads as TGTGCCAGTAGTGTGGGGAGGGATGAAAAACTGTTTTTT.

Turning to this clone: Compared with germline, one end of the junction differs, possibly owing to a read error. The CDR3 sequence: CASSAGQGSDEQYF. The CDR3 DNA follows: TGTGCCAGCAGCGCAGGACAGGGCTCCGACGAGCAGTACTTC. The gene calls are TRBV9 and TRBJ2-7; 8 bases match TRBD1. This CDR3 contains 14 residues. Germline lookup yields CDR1 SGDLS and CDR2 YYNGEE.

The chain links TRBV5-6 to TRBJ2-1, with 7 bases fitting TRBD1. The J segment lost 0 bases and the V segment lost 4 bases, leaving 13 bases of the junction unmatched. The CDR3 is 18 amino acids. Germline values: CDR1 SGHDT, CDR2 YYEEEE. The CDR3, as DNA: TGTGCCAGCAGCCGACCAGAGATTAGGACAGGCTCCTACAATGAGCAGTTCTTC. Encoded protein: CASSRPEIRTGSYNEQFF.

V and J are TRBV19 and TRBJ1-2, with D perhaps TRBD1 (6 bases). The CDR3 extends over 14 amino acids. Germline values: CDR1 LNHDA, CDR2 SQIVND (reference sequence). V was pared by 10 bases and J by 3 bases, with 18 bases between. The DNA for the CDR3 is TGTGCCACCATGTCCCAGGGGCCGGACTATGGCTACACCTTC. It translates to CATMSQGPDYGYTF.

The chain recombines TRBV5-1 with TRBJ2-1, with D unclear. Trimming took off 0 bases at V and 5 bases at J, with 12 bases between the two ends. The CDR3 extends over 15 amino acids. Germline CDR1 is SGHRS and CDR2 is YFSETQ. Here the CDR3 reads CASSLGVAPHNEQFF. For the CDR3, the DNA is TGCGCCAGCAGCTTGGGTGTAGCCCCCCACAATGAGCAGTTCTTC.

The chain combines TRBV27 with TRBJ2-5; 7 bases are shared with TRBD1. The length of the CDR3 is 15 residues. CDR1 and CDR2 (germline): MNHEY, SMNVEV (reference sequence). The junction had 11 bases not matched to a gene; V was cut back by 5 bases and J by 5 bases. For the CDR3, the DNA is TGTGCCAGCAGTCCTTCGGGACAGCTTGGGGAGACCCAGTACTTC. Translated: CASSPSGQLGETQYF.

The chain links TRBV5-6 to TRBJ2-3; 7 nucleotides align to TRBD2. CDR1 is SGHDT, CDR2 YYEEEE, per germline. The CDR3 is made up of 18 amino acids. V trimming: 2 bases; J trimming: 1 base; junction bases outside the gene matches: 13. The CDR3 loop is CASSFRDYGRTRTDTQYF. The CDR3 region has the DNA TGTGCCAGCAGCTTCCGGGACTACGGACGGACCCGCACAGATACGCAGTATTTT.